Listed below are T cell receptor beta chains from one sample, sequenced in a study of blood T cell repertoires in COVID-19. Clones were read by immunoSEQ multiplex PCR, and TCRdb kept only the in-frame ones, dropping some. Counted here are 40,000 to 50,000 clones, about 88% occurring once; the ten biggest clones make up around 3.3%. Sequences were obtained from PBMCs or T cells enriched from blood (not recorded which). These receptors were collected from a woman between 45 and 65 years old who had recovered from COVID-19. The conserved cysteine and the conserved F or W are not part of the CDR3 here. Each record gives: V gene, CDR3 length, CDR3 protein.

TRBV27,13,ASSAETSGDYEQY
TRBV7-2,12,ASSLINSGNTIY
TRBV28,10,ASMSGPNEQY
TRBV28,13,ASSLPRQDNQPQH
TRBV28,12,ATRRQRAPYEQY
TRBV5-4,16,ASSRNKGLAGGTDTQY
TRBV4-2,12,ASSRLAGEETQY
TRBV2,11,ASSGQEKNIQY
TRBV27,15,ASSLLPAGAGTDTQY
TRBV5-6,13,ASSFWDRERGTQY
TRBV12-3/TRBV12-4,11,ASSLGTGYGYT
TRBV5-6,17,ASPRGCEAKQTLNSPLH
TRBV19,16,ASSIVGGASSPPYEQY
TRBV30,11,AWRGQGNSPLH
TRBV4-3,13,ASSQDQGQAYGYT
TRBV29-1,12,SVEVPTSGDTQY
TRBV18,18,ASSPGMGLAGILPNNEQF
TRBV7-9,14,ASSLRRQGAVGELF
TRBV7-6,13,ASSQGLAGGNEQF
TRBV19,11,ASSIGRGDGYT
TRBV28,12,ASGRERQTVEAF
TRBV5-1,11,ASSLNRNYGYT
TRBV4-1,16,ASSQDLDSDTSNQPQH
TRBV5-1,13,ASSLEERGVTEAF
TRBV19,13,ASASLSGGYNEQF
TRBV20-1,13,SASIRAGVTDTQY